This is a list of T cell receptor beta chains from one sample in a study of CD8+ T cells in alopecia areata. This table comes from immunoSEQ multiplex PCR, and its TCRdb copy is limited to in-frame clones, with some not included. Here the sample spans 150,000 to 200,000 clones, about 60% being singletons. Sample: CD4+ T cells sorted from blood, taken at week 4, from a patient treated with tofacitinib. These receptors were taken from a human donor with alopecia areata. The conserved cysteine and the conserved F or W are not part of the CDR3 here. Clone size is given for some rows only: seen once, a few or many times, or a class if the clone is expanded.

j_gene,v_gene,abundance,CDR3aa
TRBJ1-5,TRBV30,.,AWTSRAGSRPQH
TRBJ1-5,TRBV6-1,few,ASSDQGHQNQPQH
TRBJ2-1,TRBV7-3,.,ASSLGGVSYNEQF
TRBJ2-5,TRBV2,.,ASSLWEGLGETQY
TRBJ1-2,TRBV6-5,once,ASSYNGGNYGYT
TRBJ2-7,TRBV11-2,few,ASSLGGDRAHEQY
TRBJ1-2,TRBV30,.,AWRIWTSSYT
TRBJ1-5,TRBV5-1,.,ASSVGTRDSNQPQH
TRBJ1-5,TRBV5-1,.,ASSGRTGGEHQPQH
TRBJ1-2,TRBV6-5,.,ASSQRESYGYT
TRBJ2-7,TRBV6-5,.,ASSYQGTGTYEQY
TRBJ2-5,TRBV29-1,.,SANTGRGETQY
TRBJ2-7,TRBV7-2,few,ASSARQGTYEQY
TRBJ1-3,TRBV2,.,ASSEVVGFSGNTIY
TRBJ2-4,TRBV7-8,.,ASSTHDIQY
TRBJ2-2,TRBV9,.,ASSVESRTGRTGELF
TRBJ1-6,TRBV6-5,.,ASSYSMRQGNSPLH
TRBJ2-2,TRBV30,.,AWRTGNTGELF
TRBJ2-1,TRBV14,.,ASSQDGTGVDTGEQF
TRBJ1-1,TRBV4-1,few,ASSRAATGANTEAF
TRBJ2-3,TRBV9,.,ASTSSGSTDTQY
TRBJ2-1,TRBV5-1,.,ASSLEAVRF
TRBJ2-2,TRBV7-2,.,ASSLASGGPSGELF
TRBJ2-7,TRBV11-3,.,ASSLRQGDGYEQY
TRBJ1-2,TRBV18,once,ASSLSPWGDGYT
TRBJ2-7,TRBV29-1,.,SVEEGAYEQY
TRBJ1-6,TRBV27,.,ASMAGGQSPLH
TRBJ2-3,TRBV25-1,once,ASSDVGTSKDTQY
TRBJ2-1,TRBV4-3,few,ASSRLAGGSEQF
TRBJ2-7,TRBV7-2,.,ASSGLVEGDEQY
TRBJ2-1,TRBV2,.,ASSRDRGDEQF
TRBJ2-1,TRBV5-4,once,ASSLGAGGASYEQF
TRBJ1-1,TRBV19,.,ASSILGTANTEAF
TRBJ2-5,TRBV6-4,once,ASSKGTGAQETQY
TRBJ2-2,TRBV14,few,ASSPGLAGGLNVPGELF
TRBJ2-2,TRBV25-1,.,ASSEGGSRELF
TRBJ2-5,TRBV30,few,AWSLKTGALGQTQY
TRBJ2-7,TRBV29-1,once,SVGRDRAYEQY
TRBJ2-7,TRBV7-2,.,ASSRKYEQY
TRBJ2-7,TRBV25-1,.,ASSESYSSYEQY
TRBJ2-1,TRBV4-3,few,ASSQEVRGGSYNEQF
TRBJ1-1,TRBV28,few,ASSFAGRGSTEAF
TRBJ2-7,TRBV5-6,.,ASSLAVGTGAYEQY